This TCR beta chain was retrieved from a study of shared clonotypes between healthy human individuals. TCRdb's copy holds only in-frame clones and misses some; the assay was immunoSEQ multiplex PCR. The sample comprises approximately 460,000 clones, about 74% of which are singletons, and more than 10% rests with the top ten. Germline V CDR1 and CDR2: SQVTM, ANQGSEA. CDR3 length equals 13 residues. Trimming took 6 bases from V and 2 from J, leaving 13 bases between them. This chain connects TRBV29-1 to TRBJ1-2; no firm D call. Sequences were obtained from PBMCs. This TCR came from a woman aged 40 to 50 in good health. Some clones in this sample may be carry-over from other donors' samples. The CDR3 bases are TGCAGCGTGATGACCGGGGAGAACTATGGCTACACCTTC. Translating gives CSVMTGENYGYTF.